Listed here is a single T cell receptor beta chain. The data are from a study of blood T cell repertoires in COVID-19. Study as a whole: The United States, Italy and Spain provided the acute and convalescent COVID-19 samples.

Self-reported history from a screening survey and questionnaire set each donor's cohort. The trim removed 6 bases at V and 4 bases at J, leaving 3 bases unmatched. This CDR3 is built from 13 residues. Per germline, CDR1 MRHNA and CDR2 SNTAGT. Profiling relied on immunoSEQ multiplex PCR, and the TCRdb table lists in-frame clones only, not all of them. The sample lists fewer than 350,000 clones; around 90% were seen once. The chain combines TRBV6-4 with TRBJ1-2, with 9 bases fitting TRBD1. What was sequenced was PBMCs or T cells enriched from blood (not recorded which). The clonotype comes from an older woman in a cohort exposed to, infected with or recovered from COVID-19 (not recorded which). The CDR3 loop reads CASRGQGSYGYTF. The CDR3 DNA is TGTGCCAGCAGGGGACAGGGAAGCTATGGCTACACCTTC.